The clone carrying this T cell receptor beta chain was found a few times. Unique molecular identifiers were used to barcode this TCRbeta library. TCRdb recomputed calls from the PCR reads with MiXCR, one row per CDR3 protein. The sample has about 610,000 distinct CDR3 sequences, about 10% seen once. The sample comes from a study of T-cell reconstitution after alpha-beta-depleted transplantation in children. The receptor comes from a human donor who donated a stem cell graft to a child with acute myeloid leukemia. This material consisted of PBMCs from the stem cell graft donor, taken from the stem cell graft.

The CDR3: CAISPEPPNLGNQPQHF. The CDR3 bases are TGTGCCATCAGCCCCGAACCTCCGAACCTGGGCAATCAGCCCCAGCATTTT. The rearrangement joins TRBV10-3 to TRBJ1-5, with D unresolved. V was trimmed by 6 bases and J by 2 bases, leaving 20 bases between them. Germline values: CDR1 ENHRY, CDR2 SYGVKD. CDR3 length: 17 residues.